Each of the 27 T cell receptor beta chains below was sequenced from the same sample in a study of blood T cell repertoires in COVID-19. Profiled with immunoSEQ multiplex PCR; TCRdb holds only in-frame clones, not every one. This sample has around 250,000 clones, with 75% to 85% found just once. The sequenced sample consisted of PBMCs or T cells enriched from blood (not recorded which). These receptors came from a woman between 50 and 59 years old with acute COVID-19.

This rearrangement joins TRBV12-3 or TRBV12-4 to TRBJ1-2; TRBD1 is a possible D gene (5 bases). The CDR3 totals 13 residues. Trimming took 6 bases from V and 8 from J, leaving 16 bases between them. The DNA for the CDR3 is TGTGCCAGCAGACCAGGGTCTATCGTAGGCTACACCTTC. Translation gives CASRPGSIVGYTF.

The chain is built from TRBV19 and TRBJ2-5; 9 bases map to TRBD1. Germline V gene lookup returns CDR1 LNHDA and CDR2 SQIVND (reference sequence). J was trimmed by 4 bases and V by 9 bases; bases with no gene match: 3. The CDR3 has 12 amino acids. CDR3 coding DNA: TGTGCCAGCAAGACAGGGGGAGAGACCCAGTACTTC. Amino acids: CASKTGGETQYF.

The rearrangement uses TRBV10-1 and TRBJ2-1; D may be TRBD2 (5 bases). There are 13 residues in the CDR3. Germline V gene lookup returns CDR1 WNHNN and CDR2 SYGVQD (reference sequence). V lost 8 bases, J lost 6 bases, and 14 bases lay in between. Here the CDR3 reads CASQVSEGNEQFF. The CDR3 DNA follows: TGCGCCAGCCAGGTGAGCGAGGGCAATGAGCAGTTCTTC.

This clone was seen a few times. The rearrangement uses TRBV4-2 and TRBJ2-5; 8 bases map to TRBD2. This CDR3 is 16 amino acids long. Looked up from germline, CDR1 is LGHNA and CDR2 is YNFKEQ. The trim removed 0 bases at V and 5 bases at J, leaving 8 bases unmatched. The CDR3 spells CASSQDTGGASETQYF. The CDR3 nucleotides read TGTGCCAGCAGCCAAGATACGGGGGGGGCCTCGGAGACCCAGTACTTC.

The chain uses TRBV5-4 and TRBJ2-3, with D tentatively TRBD2 (7 bases). The CDR3 extends over 16 amino acids. The germline V and J ends were trimmed by 6 bases and 4 bases, with 21 bases remaining between them. CDR1 is SGHNT and CDR2 is YYREEE in the germline V gene (reference sequence). The CDR3: CASIPSGGGLADTQYF. In DNA, the CDR3 is TGTGCCAGCATCCCCTCTGGGGGGGGGCTTGCAGATACGCAGTATTTT.

This chain links TRBV5-1 with TRBJ1-3; 9 positions agree with TRBD1. The CDR3 covers 18 residues. V gave up 0 bases and J gave up 1 base; unmatched junction bases: 8. Per the germline V gene, CDR1 is SGHRS and CDR2 is YFSETQ. The chain's CDR3 is CASSLDPRDRVSGNTIYF. The CDR3 nucleotides are TGCGCCAGCAGCTTGGACCCCCGGGACAGGGTTTCTGGAAACACCATATATTTT. The variable domain in full, completed from reference TRBV5-1 and TRBJ1-3, reads KAGVTQTPRYLIKTRGQQVTLSCSPISGHRSVSWYQQTPGQGLQFLFEYFSETQRNKGNFPGRFSGRQFSNSRSEMNVSTLELGDSALYLCASSLDPRDRVSGNTIYFGEGSWLTVV.

Only one count was recorded for this clone. This chain joins TRBV30 and TRBJ1-5, with a possible D match to TRBD1 (5 bases). The CDR3 is 13 residues long. V gave up 6 bases and J gave up 9 bases, with 18 bases separating them. CDR1 and CDR2 (germline): GTSNPN, SVGIG (reference sequence). The CDR3 spells CACETGGRSPQHF. In DNA form, the CDR3 reads TGTGCCTGTGAAACGGGGGGAAGGTCGCCCCAGCATTTT.

The V gene is TRBV6-5, the J gene TRBJ1-1, with D uncertain. V was trimmed by 6 bases and J by 1 base, leaving 9 bases between them. This CDR3 contains 13 residues. Germline CDR1 reads MNHEY; CDR2 reads SVGAGI. The CDR3 DNA reads as TGTGCCAGCAGGGCACAGTCGAACACTGAAGCTTTCTTT. Protein product: CASRAQSNTEAFF.

The CDR3 DNA reads TGTGCCAGCAGGTCACAGGGAGTCGAGCAGTACTTC. It codes for CASRSQGVEQYF. This chain uses TRBV12-3 or TRBV12-4 with TRBJ2-7; D might be TRBD1 (6 bases). The CDR3 runs to 12 residues. Trimming took 6 bases from V and 6 from J, leaving 12 bases between them.

This clone occurred once. The sample holds other DNA sequences that translate to the same CDR3. The chain links TRBV6-2 or TRBV6-3 to TRBJ2-2, with D tentatively TRBD2 (6 bases). Germline V lookup: CDR1 MNHEY, CDR2 SVGEGT. This CDR3 is 19 amino acids long. Between the trimmed V and J ends, which lost 0 bases and 1 base, there was a span of 18 bases. CDR3 sequence: CASSYSNKWAGLNTGELFF. CDR3 in DNA: TGTGCCAGCAGTTACTCGAATAAATGGGCGGGACTGAACACCGGGGAGCTGTTTTTT.

There are many counts of this clone. CDR3: CASSQEHKDISYGYTF. For the CDR3, the DNA is TGTGCCAGCAGCCAAGAACACAAGGACATTTCCTATGGCTACACCTTC. The chain has TRBV4-2 and TRBJ1-2, with D tentatively TRBD1 (5 bases). The CDR3 has 16 amino acids. CDR1 and CDR2 from the germline V gene are LGHNA and YNFKEQ. The V end lost 0 bases, the J end lost 4 bases, and 15 bases lay between the germline ends.

J is TRBJ2-3 and V is TRBV7-2; TRBD2 matches 9 bases. CDR3 size: 17 residues. Looked up from germline, CDR1 is SGHTA and CDR2 is FQGNSA. The V gene end was trimmed by 5 bases and the J gene end by 4 bases; junction bases not matched to a gene: 13. The CDR3 DNA is TGTGCCAGCAGCCCCGGTAGGCTAGCGGGGTCAGCAGATACGCAGTATTTT. Its protein is CASSPGRLAGSADTQYF.

V usage is TRBV13 and J usage is TRBJ1-2; D perhaps matches TRBD1 (5 bases). The length of the CDR3 is 15 residues. The germline V and J ends were trimmed by 0 bases and 4 bases, with 12 bases remaining between them. Germline V gene sequence: CDR1 PRHDT, CDR2 FYEKMQ (reference sequence). CDR3 protein: CASSLGAGQGYGYTF. In nucleotides, the CDR3 is TGTGCCAGCAGCTTAGGTGCAGGGCAGGGCTATGGCTACACCTTC.

This clone has at least ten counts. The chain recombines TRBV15 with TRBJ2-5; D perhaps matches TRBD1 (5 bases). The CDR3 runs 12 residues. V lost 4 bases and J 5 bases, leaving 8 bases between the germline ends. Germline assignment: CDR1 LNHNV and CDR2 YYDKDF (reference sequence). The CDR3 DNA reads as TGTGCCACCAGCAAGGGGTCCGAGACCCAGTACTTC. This translates into CATSKGSETQYF. The full variable domain, its missing parts supplied by reference TRBV15 and TRBJ2-5, is DAMVIQNPRYQVTQFGKPVTLSCSQTLNHNVMYWYQQKSSQAPKLLFHYYDKDFNNEADTPDNFQSRRPNTSFCFLDIRSPGLGDTAMYLCATSKGSETQYFGPGTRLLVL.

This clone was observed a single time. This chain connects TRBV10-3 to TRBJ2-1; D possibly corresponds to TRBD1 (6 bases). Germline CDR1 is ENHRY and CDR2 is SYGVKD. V shed 3 bases and J shed 1 base, with 19 bases lying between them. The CDR3 is 18 amino acids. The CDR3 nucleotides read TGTGCCATCAGTGACCTCGTACCTACGGGACAATCCTACAATGAGCAGTTCTTC. Encoded protein: CAISDLVPTGQSYNEQFF.

The V and J genes are TRBV7-8 and TRBJ1-5; D may be TRBD1 (5 bases). Trimming stripped 0 bases from V and 6 bases from J, with 15 bases between. The germline V gene encodes CDR1 SGHVS and CDR2 FQNEAQ. This CDR3 region has 16 residues. CDR3 bases: TGTGCCAGCAGCTTAGCGGGGCAGGGAATGGGTCAGCCCCAGCATTTT. The encoded protein is CASSLAGQGMGQPQHF.

The rearrangement links TRBV5-1 to TRBJ1-1, with TRBD1 as a possible D gene (5 bases). CDR3 size: 16 residues. V lost 0 bases, J lost 6 bases, and 18 bases lay in between. Germline V gene data show CDR1 as SGHRS and CDR2 as YFSETQ. CDR3 DNA sequence: TGCGCCAGCAGCTTGGGGGAGGGGAGATATGGCGCTGAAGCTTTCTTT. Its protein product is CASSLGEGRYGAEAFF.

V is TRBV4-3 and J is TRBJ2-7, with TRBD2 identical over 8 bases. Germline lookup yields CDR1 LGHNA and CDR2 YSLEER. Trimming cost V 0 bases and J 6 bases; bases outside gene matches: 1. The CDR3 covers 13 residues. The CDR3 sequence: CASSQDAGGEQYF. CDR3 bases: TGCGCCAGCAGCCAAGATGCGGGGGGCGAGCAGTACTTC.

This clone showed up just once. V and J are TRBV18 and TRBJ1-2; perhaps TRBD1 as D (5 bases). Trimming took off 5 bases at V and 4 bases at J, with 17 bases between the two ends. This CDR3 comprises 15 residues. Germline V gene data show CDR1 as KGHSH and CDR2 as LQKENI. CDR3 protein: CASSDAWGVSYGYTF. The CDR3 nucleotides are TGTGCCAGCTCAGATGCGTGGGGGGTGTCCTATGGCTACACCTTC.

The genes are TRBV19 and TRBJ1-2; D may be TRBD1 (5 bases). V lost 1 base and J 2 bases, leaving 8 bases between the germline ends. Germline-derived CDR1 and CDR2 are LNHDA and SQIVND (reference sequence). This CDR3 spans 14 amino acids. Here the CDR3 DNA reads TGTGCCAGTAGTATAGCGTACAGGAACTATGGCTACACCTTC. Its protein is CASSIAYRNYGYTF.

This chain links TRBV6-6 with TRBJ1-1; 7 nucleotides line up with TRBD1. This CDR3 contains 13 residues. J gave up 4 bases and V 8 bases, and 7 bases lay outside the gene matches. Germline V lookup: CDR1 MNHNY, CDR2 SVGAGI (reference sequence). The CDR3 here is CASDRVGGTEAFF. The CDR3 DNA reads TGTGCCAGCGACAGGGTAGGGGGCACTGAAGCTTTCTTT.

The genes are TRBV29-1 and TRBJ2-1; 13 bases fit TRBD2. V was clipped by 7 bases and J by 2 bases; unmatched bases: 5. The CDR3 contains 15 residues. CDR1 SQVTM and CDR2 ANQGSEA come from the germline V gene. CDR3 DNA: TGCAGCGCCGGCACTAGCGGGGGGGCCTACAATGAGCAGTTCTTC. Residues: CSAGTSGGAYNEQFF.

V is TRBV3-1 (or the pseudogene TRBV3-2) and J is TRBJ1-4; D unclear. This CDR3 is 17 amino acids long. Trimming shortened V by 1 base and J by 0 bases, and 12 bases separated the two germline ends. The germline gives CDR1 LGHDT, CDR2 YNNKEL (reference sequence). The DNA for the CDR3 is TGTGCCAGCAGCCAAGGAGGTCCGGGAGCAACTAATGAAAAACTGTTTTTT. Translation: CASSQGGPGATNEKLFF.

The V call is TRBV30, the J call TRBJ2-3; 8 nucleotides agree with TRBD1. With 5 bases clipped from V and 6 bases from J, the junction kept 4 bases outside the gene matches. The CDR3 runs to 12 residues. CDR1 GTSNPN and CDR2 SVGIG come from the germline V gene (reference sequence). CDR3 nucleotides: TGTGCCTGGGGACGACAGGGGGATACGCAGTATTTT. It is translated as CAWGRQGDTQYF.

The CDR3 region is CASSSRATGYNEKLFF. The DNA for the CDR3 is TGTGCCAGCAGTTCAAGGGCAACAGGGTATAATGAAAAACTGTTTTTT. The V and J genes are TRBV27 and TRBJ1-4; perhaps TRBD1 as D (6 bases). CDR1 is MNHEY, CDR2 SMNVEV, per germline (reference sequence). The CDR3 is 16 residues long. The V and J ends lost 4 bases and 4 bases respectively, with 16 bases between them.

The V call is TRBV6-2 or TRBV6-3, the J call TRBJ2-2; D might be TRBD2 (6 bases). V was pared by 2 bases and J by 6 bases, with 10 bases between. The CDR3 runs to 14 residues. The germline V gene encodes CDR1 MNHEY and CDR2 SVGEGT. CDR3 bases: TGTGCCAGCAGTTACGGGGGGTCGGCCGGGGAGCTGTTTTTT. Its translation is CASSYGGSAGELFF.

This chain connects TRBV19 to TRBJ1-2; 7 bases line up with TRBD1. After removal of 3 bases from V and 2 bases from J, the junction contained 3 bases not matched to a gene. Germline lookup yields CDR1 LNHDA and CDR2 SQIVND (reference sequence). The length of the CDR3 is 14 residues. DNA of the CDR3: TGTGCCAGTAGTATCCAGGGGGGAAACTATGGCTACACCTTC. It codes for CASSIQGGNYGYTF.